Included here is one T cell receptor beta chain sequence, with context. Its specificity is not known. Cryopreserved PBMCs were CD4-enriched, then split into naive and memory cells. Measured with immunoSEQ multiplex PCR; TCRdb has only the in-frame clones, and not every one. Of approximately 37,000 clones listed, 70% to 90% are singletons. This specimen comes from a study of CD4 T cells in relation to SARS-CoV-2 and coronaviruses. Background on the study: Crossreactive spike epitopes shared across donors were mapped to their HLA restriction.

The junction had 9 bases not matched to a gene; V was cut back by 4 bases and J by 2 bases. Germline V gives CDR1 SGHRS, CDR2 YFSETQ. The CDR3 contains 16 residues. Findings and caveats of the study: Compared with monoreactive clones, crossreactive clones showed significantly weaker SARS-CoV-2 expansion.

Sequencing input: memory CD4+ T cells from PBMCs. The sequence was collected from an adult with COVID-19. V is TRBV5-1 and J is TRBJ2-3, with 8 bases fitting TRBD1. DNA for the CDR3: TGCGCCAGCAGCGCCCCCCAGGGGGCCTACACAGATACGCAGTATTTT. Protein product: CASSAPQGAYTDTQYF.